The entry below gives a single TCR beta chain sequence along with its context. Its antigen target is currently unknown. Nothing much larger sits one base from this clone, and base qualities are not available. Donors were a few dozen systemically healthy Caucasian individuals from Russia aged about 6 to 100 years. Each donor gave 8 to 10 milliliters of peripheral blood, drawn into EDTA-treated Vacutainer tubes. Ficoll-Paque density-gradient centrifugation was used to isolate PBMCs, with at least 7 million obtained per sample. Total RNA was extracted from PBMCs with Trizol reagent, with at least 5 micrograms obtained per sample. For every donor, flow cytometry on a PBMC aliquot measured the percentage of naive CD45RAhigh/CD27high T cells. The source of the sample is a study of blood T cells in healthy people across ages (dated by TCRdb to the mid-2010s). For the wider study: Template switching captured roughly one uniquely barcoded TCR beta cDNA molecule per two T cells in model experiments. Using deep sequencing normalized with unique cDNA molecular identifiers, the study measured how TCR beta repertoire diversity changes with age. To avoid experimental bias, donors of different ages were spread randomly across the sequencing lanes. Donors were grouped into four age groups: young (average roughly 17 years), middle-aged (roughly 40), aged (around 60) and long-lived (around 80). Using the same blood draw, the study looked at two additional independent replicas of 1 million unique cDNA reads for two donors, one aged 18 to 30 and the other aged 80 or older. Paper-wide results and their limitations: As age increased, observed TCR beta diversity per million T cells dropped in a roughly linear way, and a significant reduction was already evident by age roughly 40. The percentage of naive T cells measured by flow cytometry correlated strongly with observed TCR beta diversity. Conclusive comparison of naive and antigen-experienced compartments was prevented by the profiling of bulk unsorted PBMCs. Estimates of total diversity based on one million sequenced T cells were regarded as lower bounds and as underestimates. Compared with the aged group, the long-lived group had more naive CD4+ T cells, fewer expanded clones and increased TCR diversity, a pattern suggesting age selection. The CMV infection status of donors was not known, potentially confounding age-related changes in expanded clonotypes.

The library was produced with 5' RACE. The data were produced on an Illumina HiSeq 2500. A second PCR of about 7 to 12 cycles was run with a J-beta primer mix and a sample-barcoded 5' primer. A unique molecular identifier was introduced onto each TCR beta cDNA molecule by a template-switch 5' adaptor carrying 12 random nucleotides. Each sample yielded at least 3 million CDR3-containing paired-end reads. First-strand cDNA synthesis was performed from all RNA using the Mint cDNA synthesis kit, with priming by a TRBC-specific oligonucleotide. Following uracil-DNA glycosylase treatment, all cDNA underwent a first 18-cycle PCR with the universal primers M1SS and BC2_uni_R. The authors' pipeline ran thus. For normalization, 1 million high-quality reads were randomly selected from each sample, with every read carrying a distinct molecular identifier. Instead of being binned into consensus sequences, reads with shared molecular identifiers were discarded. MiTCR, run with a Q25 quality threshold and the strictest error-elimination algorithm, handled CDR3 identification, clonotype clustering and error correction. A nonparametric unseen species model using Euler transformation provided a lower-bound estimate of total TCR beta diversity. Clones were called with MiXCR by TCRdb after fastp trimmed the public reads at Q25, and only in-frame beta chains were retained. Records with the same CDR3 protein are collapsed into one entry carrying the most frequent genes and DNA. None of the V and J calls come from the authors' own analysis; TCRdb made them. The sample profile shows over 700,000 distinct CDR3 sequences; about 48% of them were found once. The top ten clones comprise about 42% of the sample.

Via the germline V gene, CDR1 is SGHTA and CDR2 FQGTGA. Counted from cysteine to phenylalanine, this CDR3 has 15 amino acids. The retained sequence is limited to the CDR3, 45 bases, with the frame set at the first base. V has 4 bases trimmed and J has 4 bases trimmed; junction bases matching no gene number 9. The source material was blood. In this chain, TRBV7-3 is recombined with TRBJ1-1; a stretch of 7 junction bases matches TRBD1. This TCR derives from an older man in good health. CDR3 region: CASSSGIEGATEAFF. The bases are TGTGCCAGCAGCTCCGGGATAGAGGGGGCCACTGAAGCTTTCTTT.